Listed below are T cell receptor beta chains from one sample, sequenced in a study of response to subunit inactivated influenza vaccine. MiXCR, applied by TCRdb to the RT-PCR reads, yields one record per CDR3 protein. The sample records hundreds of thousands of distinct CDR3 sequences, under 9% being singletons. This specimen consisted of PBMCs from blood, obtained approximately 25 months after vaccination. Receptors originate from a man between 50 and 69 years old who received an inactivated influenza vaccine. The CDR3 runs from the conserved cysteine through the conserved F or W. D genes are given only for firm matches. Where a row states a size, it is once, few, many or the class of an expanded clone; other rows omit it.

TRBV6-1	.	TRBJ2-2	.	CASSELHRELFF	TGTGCCAGCAGTGAACTGCACCGGGAGCTGTTTTTT
TRBV6-2/TRBV6-3	.	TRBJ1-1	.	CASSYSLSSPSSVFF	TGTGCCAGCAGTTACTCCTTATCCTCCCCCAGCTCAGTTTTCTTT
TRBV20-1	.	TRBJ2-2	few	CSARAQDLNTGELFF	TGCAGTGCTAGAGCCCAGGATCTTAACACCGGGGAGCTGTTTTTT
TRBV5-1	.	TRBJ2-5	few	CASSLAAYQETQYF	TGCGCCAGCAGCTTGGCAGCCTACCAAGAGACCCAGTACTTC
TRBV7-9	.	TRBJ2-5	many	CASSLVRGRRFLETQYF	TGTGCCAGCAGCTTAGTCAGGGGCCGCCGATTTTTGGAGACCCAGTACTTC
TRBV5-1	.	TRBJ2-1	many	CASSFLDSYNEQFF	TGCGCCAGCAGCTTCCTGGACTCCTACAATGAGCAGTTCTTC
TRBV5-5	.	TRBJ1-1	many	CASSEDYTEAFF	TGTGCCAGCAGCGAGGACTACACTGAAGCTTTCTTT
TRBV5-6	.	TRBJ2-3	many	CASSSREYHITTDTQYF	TGTGCCAGCAGCTCCCGGGAATATCATATTACCACAGATACGCAGTATTTT
TRBV6-6	.	TRBJ1-2	many	CATYYNYGYTF	TGTGCCACCTATTACAACTATGGCTACACCTTC
TRBV18	TRBD2	TRBJ2-2	few	CASSTSGLAGNTGELFF	TGTGCCAGCTCAACCTCAGGACTAGCGGGAAACACCGGGGAGCTGTTTTTT
TRBV7-2	.	TRBJ1-5	few	CASSLIHRDNQPQHF	TGTGCCAGCAGCTTAATCCACAGGGACAATCAGCCCCAGCATTTT
TRBV7-7	.	TRBJ2-1	many	CASSLEAKGNEQFF	TGTGCTAGCAGCTTAGAAGCGAAGGGGAATGAGCAGTTCTTC
TRBV11-2	TRBD1	TRBJ1-3	.	CASSLSQGASGNTIYF	TGTGCCAGCAGCTTATCACAGGGGGCCTCTGGAAACACCATATATTTT
TRBV20-1	TRBD1	TRBJ1-2	many	CSAHDRGGYTF	TGCAGTGCCCACGACAGGGGAGGCTACACCTTC
TRBV20-1	TRBD2	TRBJ2-3	many	CSANRGGSTDTQYF	TGCAGTGCAAACCGCGGGGGAAGCACAGATACGCAGTATTTT
TRBV6-2/TRBV6-3	.	TRBJ2-3	.	CASNVGTPGDTQYF	TGTGCCAGCAACGTCGGGACGCCAGGGGATACGCAGTATTTT
TRBV30	.	TRBJ2-1	few	CAWSDAGPYQFF	TGTGCCTGGAGTGATGCGGGGCCTTACCAGTTCTTC
TRBV11-2	.	TRBJ2-2	.	CASSLESMADTGELFF	TGTGCCAGCAGCTTAGAAAGCATGGCGGACACCGGGGAGCTGTTTTTT
TRBV12-3/TRBV12-4	.	TRBJ1-1	many	CASRRTTASNTEAFF	TGTGCCAGCAGGCGCACGACAGCTTCTAACACTGAAGCTTTCTTT
TRBV19	TRBD1	TRBJ2-1	many	CASSRDQGVFGRTKVGKQFF	TGTGCCAGTAGTAGGGATCAGGGGGTGTTTGGAAGGACCAAAGTGGGAAAGCAGTTCTTC
TRBV28	.	TRBJ2-1	few	CASFYGSSYNEQFF	TGTGCCAGCTTCTACGGGAGCTCCTACAATGAGCAGTTCTTC
TRBV12-3/TRBV12-4	TRBD1	TRBJ2-1	.	CASSSEGTGPFF	TGTGCCAGCAGCTCAGAGGGGACAGGGCCGTTCTTC
TRBV11-2	.	TRBJ2-1	.	CASSRTGDKQFF	TGTGCCAGCAGCCGGACCGGGGACAAGCAGTTCTTC
TRBV6-5	TRBD2	TRBJ2-1	many	CASSYSMRGGPDEQFF	TGTGCCAGCAGTTACTCGATGCGGGGGGGTCCCGATGAGCAGTTCTTC
TRBV7-2	.	TRBJ1-6	few	CASSLHLDAFNSPLHF	TGTGCCAGCAGCCTCCACCTGGACGCATTTAATTCACCCCTCCACTTT
TRBV20-1	.	TRBJ2-3	.	CSARKDRDILAAATDTQYF	TGCAGTGCGAGGAAGGACAGAGACATACTAGCAGCCGCCACAGATACGCAGTATTTT
TRBV5-6	.	TRBJ2-2	once	CASTPGTNSGELFF	TGTGCCAGCACCCCCGGAACCAACTCCGGGGAGCTGTTTTTT
TRBV5-5	.	TRBJ2-1	.	CASSTRGITYNEQFF	TGTGCCAGCAGCACCCGGGGCATCACCTACAATGAGCAGTTCTTC
TRBV27	TRBD2	TRBJ2-7	few	CASREEGREPFEQYF	TGTGCCAGCCGGGAGGAAGGCAGAGAACCTTTCGAGCAGTACTTC